Shown below are 24 T cell receptor beta chains from a single sample sequenced in a study of blood T cells in healthy people across ages. Sample-barcoded 5' priming and a J-beta primer mix drove a second PCR of roughly 6 to 12 cycles. TCRdb re-derived calls from the 5' RACE reads in MiXCR, one entry per CDR3 protein. In the table there are about 1.7 million distinct CDR3 sequences, 28% of which are singletons. Sequenced material: blood. Receptors originate from a woman aged 30 to 39 in good health.

The chain carries TRBV10-3 and TRBJ1-1, with unresolved D. Germline V gives CDR1 ENHRY, CDR2 SYGVKD. Trimming shortened V by 1 base and J by 3 bases, and 12 bases separated the two germline ends. The CDR3 has 15 residues. This CDR3 reads CAISEFEGGDTEAFF. In nucleotides, the CDR3 is TGTGCCATCAGTGAGTTCGAGGGCGGGGACACTGAAGCTTTCTTT.

J is TRBJ2-7 and V is TRBV20-1; possible D gene TRBD2, 5 bases. This CDR3 has 14 amino acids. Germline CDR1 is DFQATT and CDR2 is SNEGSKA (reference sequence). V was cut by 6 bases and J by 0 bases, with 15 bases left in between. The CDR3: CSALVSGSSYEQYF. CDR3 DNA: TGCAGTGCCCTTGTGTCGGGGAGCTCCTACGAGCAGTACTTC.

A few counts support this clonotype. The rearrangement uses TRBV5-5 and TRBJ2-1, with D possibly matching TRBD2 (5 bases). V was trimmed by 4 bases and J by 8 bases, leaving 16 bases between them. Per germline, CDR1 SGHKS and CDR2 YYEKEE (reference sequence). CDR3 size: 14 residues. The CDR3 reads CASSHGRAGDEQFF. CDR3 in DNA: TGTGCCAGCAGCCATGGGCGGGCCGGGGATGAGCAGTTCTTC. Using reference TRBV5-5 and TRBJ2-1 for the parts outside the CDR3, the full variable domain is DAGVTQSPTHLIKTRGQQVTLRCSPISGHKSVSWYQQVLGQGPQFIFQYYEKEERGRGNFPDRFSARQFPNYSSELNVNALLLGDSALYLCASSHGRAGDEQFFGPGTRLTVL.

This clonotype appeared a few times. This rearrangement joins TRBV20-1 to TRBJ1-2; D is undetermined. CDR1 and CDR2 (germline): DFQATT, SNEGSKA (reference sequence). This CDR3 region has 12 residues. Trimming shortened V by 5 bases and J by 6 bases, and 13 bases separated the two germline ends. The CDR3 DNA follows: TGCAGTGCTTGGACCTCATCGGATGGCTACACCTTC. The encoded protein is CSAWTSSDGYTF.

The chain combines TRBV12-5 with TRBJ2-1; no definite D call. The V end lost 2 bases, the J end lost 7 bases, and 3 bases lay between the germline ends. Germline CDR1 and CDR2: LGHNT and FRNRAP. The CDR3 is made up of 11 amino acids. This CDR3 is CASGLMNEQFF. Written as DNA, the CDR3 is TGTGCTAGTGGTTTGATGAATGAGCAGTTCTTC.

The chain couples TRBV7-9 to TRBJ2-6; the D gene is possibly TRBD2 (5 bases). Trimming removed 5 bases from V and 3 bases from J, with 20 bases in between. The CDR3 has 18 amino acids. Germline V gene sequence: CDR1 SEHNR, CDR2 FQNEAQ (reference sequence). This chain's CDR3 is CASSPRRTYKGGANVLTF. The DNA for the CDR3 is TGTGCCAGCAGCCCGAGGAGGACCTATAAGGGTGGGGCCAACGTCCTGACTTTC. The variable domain in full, with the rest retrieved from reference TRBV7-9 and TRBJ2-6, is DTGVSQNPRHKITKRGQNVTFRCDPISEHNRLYWYRQTLGQGPEFLTYFQNEAQLEKSRLLSDRFSAERPKGSFSTLEIQRTEQGDSAMYLCASSPRRTYKGGANVLTFGAGSRLTVL.

This clonotype was detected only a few times. The V call is TRBV28, the J call TRBJ2-7; 13 positions agree with TRBD2. The CDR3 runs 16 residues. Per the germline V gene, CDR1 is MDHEN and CDR2 is SYDVKM. After removal of 5 bases from V and 7 bases from J, the junction contained 11 bases not matched to a gene. The CDR3 coding sequence is TGTGCCAGCAGTCGGACTAGCGGGGGTGGCTACAATGAGCAGTACTTC. Translating gives CASSRTSGGGYNEQYF.

J is TRBJ2-2 and V is TRBV7-8, with 10 nucleotides matching TRBD1. CDR3 length equals 16 residues. After removal of 4 bases from V and 7 bases from J, the junction contained 9 bases not matched to a gene. Germline assignment: CDR1 SGHVS and CDR2 FQNEAQ. The CDR3 reads CASSSQGTGVHGELFF. CDR3 sequence (DNA): TGTGCCAGCAGCTCTCAAGGGACAGGGGTTCACGGGGAGCTGTTTTTT.

In its sample, this clonotype was seen a few times. The rearrangement links TRBV5-1 to TRBJ1-2, with 11 nucleotides matching TRBD1. This CDR3 comprises 15 residues. V was pared by 2 bases and J by 4 bases, with 4 bases of the junction left unmatched. Germline loops: CDR1 SGHRS, CDR2 YFSETQ. CDR3: CASSFDGTGGYGYTF. The CDR3 DNA reads as TGCGCCAGCAGCTTTGACGGGACAGGGGGCTATGGCTACACCTTC.

This clonotype was seen a few times. One end of the junction fails to match germline, which may point to a read error. Written as DNA, the CDR3 is TGTGCCGGCAGCCAAGCATACAGGGGGCGCGGTATGATGTACGAACAGTACTTC. Encoded protein: CAGSQAYRGRGMMYEQYF. V gene TRBV3-1 combines with J gene TRBJ2-7, with 9 bases fitting TRBD1. Germline CDR1 is LGHDT and CDR2 is YNNKEL (reference sequence). CDR3 length: 18 residues.

The chain employs TRBV27 and TRBJ2-7; TRBD1 aligns across 9 bases. The germline V gene has CDR1 MNHEY and CDR2 SMNVEV (reference sequence). The trim removed 6 bases at V and 5 bases at J, leaving 8 bases unmatched. The CDR3 has 14 residues. The CDR3 is CASRNRDRVHEQYF. CDR3 in DNA: TGTGCCAGCAGAAACCGGGACAGGGTCCACGAGCAGTACTTC.

The chain couples TRBV5-1 to TRBJ2-4, with 8 bases identical to TRBD1. CDR3 length equals 14 residues. Germline assignment: CDR1 SGHRS and CDR2 YFSETQ. J gave up 12 bases and V 3 bases, and 11 bases lay outside the gene matches. The CDR3 protein is CASSSGQGLPAQYF. The CDR3, as DNA: TGCGCCAGCAGCTCAGGACAGGGATTGCCGGCTCAGTACTTC.

The gene calls are TRBV7-2 and TRBJ2-4, with 9 bases identical to TRBD2. The V gene's germline CDR1 is SGHTA and CDR2 FQGNSA. The CDR3 extends over 16 amino acids. V shed 1 base, J shed 4 bases, and the junction held 5 bases outside the gene matches. The CDR3 spells CASSLGGSGGKNIQYF. The CDR3 nucleotides are TGTGCCAGCAGCTTAGGGGGTAGCGGGGGAAAAAACATTCAGTACTTC.

The rearrangement joins TRBV6-6 to TRBJ1-2, with D possibly TRBD1 on 6 matching bases. Per germline, CDR1 MNHNY and CDR2 SVGAGI (reference sequence). This CDR3 comprises 16 residues. V lost 6 bases, J lost 4 bases, and 21 bases lay in between. Written as DNA, the CDR3 is TGTGCCAGCAGATCAACCAGGGGAGGGGAATCCTATGGCTACACCTTC. It yields the protein CASRSTRGGESYGYTF.

There are a few counts of this clonotype. The chain is built from TRBV29-1 and TRBJ1-6; D uncertain. Germline V gene lookup returns CDR1 SQVTM and CDR2 ANQGSEA. Trimming left V 8 bases short and J 8 bases short, with 13 bases between. The CDR3 loop spans 12 amino acids. This CDR3 is CSSREGDSPLHF. CDR3 in DNA: TGCAGCTCCCGGGAGGGCGATTCACCCCTCCACTTT.

The table lists this clonotype with a few counts. This rearrangement joins TRBV12-3 or TRBV12-4 to TRBJ2-3; D may be TRBD2 (5 bases). The CDR3 spans 15 residues. V was clipped by 0 bases and J by 1 base, with 8 bases between them. CDR3 loop: CASSLASDGTDTQYF. CDR3 nucleotides: TGTGCCAGCAGTTTAGCTAGCGACGGCACAGATACGCAGTATTTT.

In the case of this clonotype: Relative to the germline gene, one junction end is altered; a read error may explain this. The V and J genes are TRBV5-1 and TRBJ1-2; D perhaps matches TRBD1 (5 bases). This CDR3 is 17 amino acids long. Germline CDR1 SGHRS, CDR2 YFSETQ. The CDR3 region has the DNA TGCGCCAGCAGCCGACTCGACAGCTCCTTTGCTAACTATGGCCACACCTTC. It codes for CASSRLDSSFANYGHTF.

This clonotype has more than one count but fewer than ten. This chain uses TRBV11-2 with TRBJ2-6; possible D gene TRBD1, 6 bases. Trimming took off 4 bases at V and 0 bases at J, with 16 bases between the two ends. CDR3 length equals 18 residues. CDR1 is SGHAT and CDR2 is FQNNGV in the germline V gene. The CDR3 DNA follows: TGTGCCAGCAGCTCCCCCGAGGGGGTAGGCTCTGGGGCCAACGTCCTGACTTTC. It codes for CASSSPEGVGSGANVLTF.

This clonotype has only a few counts. The chain employs TRBV5-6 and TRBJ1-5; 7 nucleotides align to TRBD1. Trimming cost V 4 bases and J 4 bases; bases outside gene matches: 5. The CDR3 loop spans 14 amino acids. Germline V gives CDR1 SGHDT, CDR2 YYEEEE. Here the CDR3 reads CASSITGANQPQHF. The CDR3 nucleotides read TGTGCCAGCAGCATTACAGGGGCAAATCAGCCCCAGCATTTT.

This chain uses TRBV20-1 with TRBJ1-6; 8 bases line up with TRBD1. Germline CDR1 and CDR2: DFQATT and SNEGSKA (reference sequence). The CDR3 length is 18 residues. V gave up 0 bases and J gave up 3 bases; unmatched junction bases: 10. The CDR3 DNA reads TGCAGTGCTAGAGACCCGGGACAGGCCACATTCTATAATTCACCCCTCCACTTT. The encoded protein is CSARDPGQATFYNSPLHF.

This clonotype came up many times. The CDR3 protein is CATSVRQGPSTYGYTF. The CDR3 nucleotides are TGTGCCACCAGCGTCCGACAGGGGCCCTCAACTTATGGCTACACCTTC. The chain carries TRBV15 and TRBJ1-2; TRBD1 agrees at 8 bases. Per the germline V gene, CDR1 is LNHNV and CDR2 is YYDKDF (reference sequence). J gave up 5 bases and V 5 bases, and 13 bases lay outside the gene matches. CDR3 size: 16 residues.

A few counts support this clonotype. The chain uses TRBV20-1 and TRBJ2-7, with TRBD2 identical over 7 bases. Germline loops: CDR1 DFQATT, CDR2 SNEGSKA (reference sequence). The trim removed 0 bases at V and 3 bases at J, leaving 11 bases unmatched. The CDR3 has 16 amino acids. This CDR3 reads CSARDQGGSGFYEQYF. The DNA of the CDR3 is TGCAGTGCTAGAGATCAGGGCGGGAGTGGTTTCTACGAGCAGTACTTC.

The chain couples TRBV2 to TRBJ2-7, with D perhaps given as TRBD1 or TRBD2 (5 bases each). In germline, CDR1 is SNHLY, CDR2 FYNNEI. The CDR3 covers 14 residues. The V end was cut by 6 bases, the J end by 1 base, with 13 bases between. The CDR3 DNA sequence: TGTGCCAGCAGGGTCCGGGACGGGTCCTACGAGCAGTACTTC. This translates into CASRVRDGSYEQYF.

This chain links TRBV7-2 with TRBJ1-4; a possible D gene is TRBD1 (5 bases). The CDR3 consists of 14 residues. Germline CDR1 is SGHTA and CDR2 is FQGNSA. V lost 4 bases, J lost 4 bases, and 10 bases lay in between. DNA for the CDR3: TGTGCCAGCAGCTACGGGACGATTAATGAAAAACTGTTTTTT. Translated, it gives CASSYGTINEKLFF.